The 17 T cell receptor beta chains listed next were all sequenced from one sample in a study of cytomegalovirus exposure and HLA in healthy donors. The PCR contained 60 Vbeta and 13 Jbeta primers. Measured with immunoSEQ multiplex PCR; TCRdb has only the in-frame clones, and not every one. The sample records approximately 140,000 clones, about 70% being singletons. Sequenced sample: PBMCs. The source of these receptors is a woman aged 60 to 75 in good health and CMV-seropositive.

J is TRBJ2-5 and V is TRBV27, with 10 bases aligning to TRBD1. The CDR3 is made up of 18 amino acids. CDR1 MNHEY and CDR2 SMNVEV come from the germline V gene (reference sequence). Trimming took 0 bases from V and 7 from J; bases not matched to a gene: 14. DNA of the CDR3: TGTGCCAGCAGTTTATCGATGACAGTGGGGACAGGGGTGGGGACCCAGTACTTC. It specifies CASSLSMTVGTGVGTQYF.

V gene TRBV18 combines with J gene TRBJ1-6, with D hard to call. CDR3 length equals 13 residues. The V end lost 4 bases, the J end lost 9 bases, and 10 bases lay between the germline ends. In germline, CDR1 is KGHSH, CDR2 LQKENI. The CDR3 loop reads CASSREEGSPLHF. CDR3 nucleotide sequence: TGTGCCAGCTCACGGGAGGAAGGTTCACCCCTCCACTTT.

To note about this clone: One junction end disagrees with the germline gene, perhaps due to a read error. The rearrangement links TRBV7-9 to TRBJ1-6; perhaps TRBD1 as D (6 bases). CDR3 length: 16 amino acids. Germline V gives CDR1 SEHNR, CDR2 FQNEAQ (reference sequence). In DNA, the CDR3 is TGTTCCAGCAGCTTACAGGGTAGTCAGGCAGGATCACCCCTCCACTTT. It encodes CSSSLQGSQAGSPLHF.

The chain combines TRBV11-1 with TRBJ2-7; perhaps TRBD2 as D (6 bases). Trimming removed 8 bases at V and 2 bases at J, with 13 bases between. The CDR3 is made up of 13 amino acids. Per the germline V gene, CDR1 is SGHAT and CDR2 is FQDESV (reference sequence). The DNA of the CDR3 is TGTGCCAGCTCCGCGGGACCCACCTACGAGCAGTACTTC. This encodes CASSAGPTYEQYF.

The chain couples TRBV2 to TRBJ2-5, with 10 bases matching TRBD2. V shed 5 bases and J 4 bases; nucleotides not matched to a gene: 7. The CDR3 consists of 15 residues. The germline V gene has CDR1 SNHLY and CDR2 FYNNEI. CDR3 residues: CASSSSGGVGETQYF. CDR3 coding DNA: TGTGCCAGCAGTTCCAGCGGGGGGGTAGGAGAGACCCAGTACTTC.

This chain connects TRBV7-8 to TRBJ1-6; no clear D gene. CDR3 length equals 16 residues. Germline V gene sequence: CDR1 SGHVS, CDR2 FQNEAQ. With 1 base removed from V and 8 bases from J, the gap between germline ends came to 15 bases. Here the CDR3 DNA reads TGTGCCAGCAGCTTAGTCGCTCTGTCCGGTTATTCACCCCTCCACTTT. Translating gives CASSLVALSGYSPLHF.

The rearrangement joins TRBV5-1 to TRBJ2-1; TRBD2 matches at 10 bases. The V gene's germline CDR1 is SGHRS and CDR2 YFSETQ. J lost 7 bases, V lost 4 bases, and 11 bases had no gene match. The CDR3 consists of 16 residues. CDR3 coding DNA: TGCGCCAGCAGCCGTCCAGGAGCGGGGGGGCCGAATGAGCAGTTCTTC. It translates to CASSRPGAGGPNEQFF.

This clone has just a few counts. The chain uses TRBV10-2 and TRBJ2-7; D remains ambiguous. Germline V gene lookup returns CDR1 WSHSY and CDR2 SAAADI. The CDR3 length is 13 residues. The ends were cut back, 3 bases at V and 4 bases at J, with 10 bases in the middle. In nucleotides, the CDR3 is TGCGCCAGCAGTGACCCTTGGCGGTACGAGCAGTACTTC. It yields the protein CASSDPWRYEQYF.

The chain is built from TRBV5-1 and TRBJ2-7, with 9 bases matching TRBD1. J gave up 3 bases and V 4 bases, and 11 bases lay outside the gene matches. Germline CDR1 is SGHRS and CDR2 is YFSETQ. The CDR3 consists of 16 residues. CDR3 nucleotide sequence: TGCGCCAGCAGCGCCGGAGAGGGACAGGGTTACTACGAGCAGTACTTC. Translating gives CASSAGEGQGYYEQYF.

The chain couples TRBV18 to TRBJ2-7; D possibly corresponds to TRBD1 (6 bases). Trimming took 4 bases from V and 1 from J, leaving 11 bases between them. From germline, CDR1 is KGHSH and CDR2 LQKENI. The length of the CDR3 is 14 residues. In DNA, the CDR3 is TGTGCCAGCTCACAAGAGGGACAATCCTACGAGCAGTACTTC. Translating gives CASSQEGQSYEQYF. Full variable domain (rest looked up from reference TRBV18 and TRBJ2-7): NAGVMQNPRHLVRRRGQEARLRCSPMKGHSHVYWYRQLPEEGLKFMVYLQKENIIDESGMPKERFSAEFPKEGPSILRIQQVVRGDSAAYFCASSQEGQSYEQYFGPGTRLTVT.

The V gene is TRBV5-1, the J gene TRBJ2-3; 9 bases fit TRBD2. The CDR3 has 15 amino acids. The ends lost 1 base at V and 7 bases at J; junction bases unmatched: 7. The germline V gene encodes CDR1 SGHRS and CDR2 YFSETQ. The CDR3 sequence is CASSLNAGGPYTQYF. In DNA, the CDR3 is TGCGCCAGCAGCTTGAACGCGGGGGGGCCCTATACGCAGTATTTT.

This chain connects TRBV7-9 to TRBJ1-6; TRBD1 is a possible D gene (5 bases). The CDR3 is 12 residues long. Germline V gene data show CDR1 as SEHNR and CDR2 as FQNEAQ (reference sequence). The V end was cut by 10 bases, the J end by 5 bases, with 9 bases between. CDR3 residues: CAITGDNSPLHF. The CDR3, as DNA: TGTGCCATCACAGGAGATAATTCACCCCTCCACTTT.

CDR3 bases: TGTGCCAGCAGAGGGACTAGCGGGGTATTTAATGAGCAGTTCTTC. Its protein is CASRGTSGVFNEQFF. V is TRBV2 and J is TRBJ2-1; 13 nucleotides line up with TRBD2. V was clipped by 6 bases and J by 7 bases; unmatched bases: 6. The CDR3 extends over 15 amino acids. Looked up from germline, CDR1 is SNHLY and CDR2 is FYNNEI.

The chain uses TRBV23-1 and TRBJ2-1; D is unclear. TRBV23-1 has ORF status, its function being uncertain. The V gene lost 5 bases and the J gene lost 5 bases, with 10 bases spanning the gap. The CDR3 is 13 amino acids. The CDR3: CASSGPLDNEQFF. DNA for the CDR3: TGCGCCAGCAGTGGGCCTCTCGACAATGAGCAGTTCTTC.

V is TRBV2 and J is TRBJ1-1, with a possible D match to TRBD1 (5 bases). V gave up 7 bases and J gave up 4 bases, with 13 bases separating them. Per the germline V gene, CDR1 is SNHLY and CDR2 is FYNNEI. This CDR3 contains 13 residues. In DNA, the CDR3 is TGTGCCAGCAAAAGGGAGGGGACCACTGAAGCTTTCTTT. Amino acids: CASKREGTTEAFF.

With regard to this clone: Other DNA sequences in this sample translate to the same CDR3. This chain uses TRBV6-5 with TRBJ1-2; no reliable D call. The ends were cut back, 5 bases at V and 0 bases at J, with 7 bases in the middle. CDR3 size: 13 residues. Per germline, CDR1 MNHEY and CDR2 SVGAGI. The CDR3 reads CASSPGANYGYTF. The CDR3 bases are TGTGCCAGCAGTCCCGGAGCTAACTATGGCTACACCTTC.

The rearrangement links TRBV6-5 to TRBJ1-3, with D tentatively TRBD1 (5 bases). V gave up 6 bases and J gave up 4 bases, with 10 bases separating them. Germline values: CDR1 MNHEY, CDR2 SVGAGI. CDR3 length: 13 residues. Here the CDR3 DNA reads TGTGCCAGCAGAGGGGTTGGAGGAAACACCATATATTTT. Amino acids: CASRGVGGNTIYF.